The TCR beta chain under discussion was sequenced for a study of blood T cell repertoires in COVID-19. Study context: Spain, Italy and the United States supplied samples that represented acute and convalescent COVID-19. PBMCs, B-cell-depleted T cells, or T cells provided the cDNA or gDNA that made up the material.

The germline V gene encodes CDR1 SGHRS and CDR2 YFSETQ. This CDR3 is built from 14 residues. Trimming removed 4 bases at V and 1 base at J, with 10 bases between. Methods used by the authors: It was from reference gene primer amplification that nucleated cell counts were estimated. Clones were read by immunoSEQ multiplex PCR, and TCRdb kept only the in-frame ones, dropping some. The DNA was the basis for D and trimming; V, J and clone size are from that table. This sample has tens of thousands of clones, with approximately 88% found just once. This receptor was identified in a human donor in a cohort sampled during active COVID-19. This sequence joins TRBV5-1 and TRBJ2-3; no firm D call. The material sequenced was peripheral blood. The CDR3 is CASSVPSGTDTQYF. As DNA, the CDR3 is TGCGCCAGCAGCGTACCTTCGGGCACAGATACGCAGTATTTT.